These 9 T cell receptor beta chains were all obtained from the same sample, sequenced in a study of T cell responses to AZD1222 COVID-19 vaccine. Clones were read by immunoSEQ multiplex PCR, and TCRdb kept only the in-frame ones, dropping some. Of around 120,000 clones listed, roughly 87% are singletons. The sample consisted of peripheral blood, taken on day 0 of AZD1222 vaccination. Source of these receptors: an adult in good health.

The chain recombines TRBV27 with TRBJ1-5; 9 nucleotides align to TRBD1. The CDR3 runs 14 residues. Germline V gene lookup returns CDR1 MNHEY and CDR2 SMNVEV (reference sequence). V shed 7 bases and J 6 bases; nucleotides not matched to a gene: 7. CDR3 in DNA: TGTGCCAGCAAACTTGGACAGGGGAGTCAGCCCCAGCATTTT. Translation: CASKLGQGSQPQHF.

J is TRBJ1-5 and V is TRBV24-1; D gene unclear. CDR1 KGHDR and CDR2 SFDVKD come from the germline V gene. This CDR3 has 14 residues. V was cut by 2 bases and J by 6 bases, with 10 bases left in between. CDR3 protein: CATSDSSLSQPQHF. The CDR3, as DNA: TGTGCCACCAGTGATTCCAGCCTCAGTCAGCCCCAGCATTTT.

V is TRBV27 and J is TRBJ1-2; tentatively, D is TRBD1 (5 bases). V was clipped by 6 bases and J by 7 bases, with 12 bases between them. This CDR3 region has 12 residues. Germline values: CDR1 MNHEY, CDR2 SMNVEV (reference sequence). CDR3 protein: CASSEDSVGYTF. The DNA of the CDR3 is TGTGCCAGCAGCGAAGACAGCGTTGGCTACACCTTC.

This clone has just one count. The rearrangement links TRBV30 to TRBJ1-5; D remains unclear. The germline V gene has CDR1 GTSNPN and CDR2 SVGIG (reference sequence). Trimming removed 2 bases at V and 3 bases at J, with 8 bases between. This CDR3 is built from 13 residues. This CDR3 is CAWSPTYNQPQHF. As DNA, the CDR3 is TGTGCCTGGAGTCCCACGTACAATCAGCCCCAGCATTTT.

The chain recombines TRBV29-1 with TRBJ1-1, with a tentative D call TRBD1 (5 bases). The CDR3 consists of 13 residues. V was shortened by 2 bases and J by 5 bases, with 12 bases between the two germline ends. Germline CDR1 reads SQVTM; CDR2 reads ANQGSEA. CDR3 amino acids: CSVEMGLTTEAFF. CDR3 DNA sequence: TGCAGCGTTGAAATGGGACTAACAACTGAAGCTTTCTTT.

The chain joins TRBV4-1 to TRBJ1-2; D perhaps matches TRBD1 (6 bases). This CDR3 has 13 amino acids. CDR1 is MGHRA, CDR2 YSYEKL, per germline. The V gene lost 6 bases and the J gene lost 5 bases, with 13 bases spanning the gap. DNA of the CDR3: TGCGCCAGCAGAGGGGCGGGGGCGTATGGCTACACCTTC. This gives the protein CASRGAGAYGYTF.

CDR3 in DNA: TGCAGTGCACCCAGGGATTACGAGCAGTACTTC. Protein sequence: CSAPRDYEQYF. The chain uses TRBV20-1 and TRBJ2-7, with TRBD1 as a possible D gene (5 bases). Trimming removed 6 bases at V and 4 bases at J, with 10 bases between. Germline assignment: CDR1 DFQATT and CDR2 SNEGSKA (reference sequence). This CDR3 region has 11 residues.

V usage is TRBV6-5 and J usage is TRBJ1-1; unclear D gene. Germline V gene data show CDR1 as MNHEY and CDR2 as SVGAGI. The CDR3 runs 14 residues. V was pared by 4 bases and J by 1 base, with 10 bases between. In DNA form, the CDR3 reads TGTGCCAGCAGTTGGGGAACAGAGAACACTGAAGCTTTCTTT. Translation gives CASSWGTENTEAFF.

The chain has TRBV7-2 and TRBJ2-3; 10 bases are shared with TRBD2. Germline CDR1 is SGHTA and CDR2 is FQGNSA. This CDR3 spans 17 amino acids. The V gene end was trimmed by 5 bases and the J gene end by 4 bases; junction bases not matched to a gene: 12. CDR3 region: CASSPYSGTSVPDTQYF. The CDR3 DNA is TGTGCCAGCAGCCCTTACTCCGGGACTAGCGTTCCAGATACGCAGTATTTT. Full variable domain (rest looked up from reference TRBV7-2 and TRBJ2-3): GAGVSQSPSNKVTEKGKDVELRCDPISGHTALYWYRQSLGQGLEFLIYFQGNSAPDKSGLPSDRFSAERTGGSVSTLTIQRTQQEDSAVYLCASSPYSGTSVPDTQYFGPGTRLTVL.